These T cell receptor beta chains were read from a single sample in a study of CD8 T cells in ankylosing spondylitis. Each CDR3 protein is one row after TCRdb ran MiXCR on the 5' RACE reads. This table holds some 150,000 distinct CDR3 sequences, roughly 11% found once. Source material: blood, either unsorted or a sorted T cell fraction (not recorded which). These receptors were taken from a female donor with ankylosing spondylitis or in good health (not recorded which). The CDR3 runs from the conserved cysteine through the conserved F or W. The D gene is left open where the match is weak. A row's size may be missing; if present it is once, few, many or a size class.

CPSSPPRGMNTEAFF	TGTCCCAGCAGTCCCCCCCGGGGGATGAACACTGAAGCATTCTTT	NA	TRBJ1-1	NA	TRBV28
CASSLVGGGNPGELFF	TGCGCCAGCAGCTTGGTAGGCGGGGGCAACCCCGGGGAGCTGTTTTTT	many	TRBJ2-2	NA	TRBV5-1
CASSYTFQGLNGYTF	TGTGCCAGCAGTTACACGTTCCAGGGGTTAAATGGCTACACCTTC	few	TRBJ1-2	NA	TRBV6-5
CSVGRVYSYGYIF	TGCAGCGTCGGCAGGGTCTATTCCTATGGCTACATCTTC	NA	TRBJ1-2	NA	TRBV29-1
CATSGSDQPQHF	TGTGCCACCAGCGGCTCAGATCAGCCCCAGCATTTT	many	TRBJ1-5	NA	TRBV15
CASNAASNQPQHF	TGTGCCAGCAACGCGGCTAGCAATCAGCCCCAGCATTTT	many	TRBJ1-5	NA	TRBV12-3/TRBV12-4
CASSLQGQIYGYTF	TGTGCCAGCAGCCTCCAAGGGCAGATATATGGCTACACCTTC	NA	TRBJ1-2	NA	TRBV7-2
CASSRQGSYEQYF	TGTGCCAGCAGTAGACAGGGCTCCTACGAGCAGTACTTC	many	TRBJ2-7	TRBD1	TRBV25-1
CASSHGSVDTQYF	TGTGCCAGCAGTCACGGGTCGGTCGATACGCAGTATTTT	many	TRBJ2-3	NA	TRBV12-3/TRBV12-4
CASSLFAGTEAFF	TGTGCCAGCAGCCTCTTCGCGGGAACTGAAGCTTTCTTT	few	TRBJ1-1	NA	TRBV11-2
CSVDRGGYEQYF	TGCAGCGTTGACCGGGGGGGATACGAGCAGTACTTC	few	TRBJ2-7	TRBD2	TRBV29-1
CASNIGHGPYEQYF	TGTGCCAGCAACATCGGACACGGTCCCTACGAGCAGTACTTC	few	TRBJ2-7	NA	TRBV9
CSARVEFYGYTF	TGCAGTGCTAGAGTAGAGTTCTATGGCTACACCTTC	many	TRBJ1-2	NA	TRBV20-1
CASRPPGTTQETQYF	TGTGCCAGCAGACCCCCCGGGACGACACAAGAGACCCAGTACTTC	many	TRBJ2-5	NA	TRBV7-2
CASSSRDGGKLYEQYF	TGTGCCAGCAGCTCAAGGGATGGCGGTAAGCTTTACGAGCAGTACTTC	many	TRBJ2-7	NA	TRBV13
CASSLTGALDEKLFF	TGTGCCAGCAGTTTAACGGGGGCTTTGGATGAAAAACTGTTTTTT	NA	TRBJ1-4	NA	TRBV12-3/TRBV12-4
CSVEDVLRGTATNYGYTF	TGCAGCGTTGAAGATGTCCTTAGAGGCACAGCCACTAACTATGGCTACACCTTC	many	TRBJ1-2	NA	TRBV29-1
CASSLGLAGYTGELFF	TGTGCCAGCAGCTTAGGGCTAGCGGGTTACACCGGGGAGCTGTTTTTT	many	TRBJ2-2	TRBD2	TRBV7-2
CSARDERWTQYF	TGCAGTGCTAGAGATGAACGCTGGACCCAGTACTTC	NA	TRBJ2-5	NA	TRBV20-1
CSARDTYRGGNQPQHF	TGCAGTGCTAGAGATACGTACAGGGGTGGCAATCAGCCCCAGCATTTT	many	TRBJ1-5	TRBD1	TRBV20-1
CASSLGPSNNEQFF	TGCGCCAGCAGCTTGGGCCCTTCGAACAATGAGCAGTTCTTC	NA	TRBJ2-1	NA	TRBV5-1
CATSPGTSGSPYNEQFF	TGTGCCACCAGCCCAGGGACTAGCGGAAGCCCTTACAATGAGCAGTTCTTC	few	TRBJ2-1	TRBD2	TRBV15
CASSLGRGSYEQYF	TGTGCCAGCAGCCTCGGCAGGGGCAGCTACGAGCAGTACTTC	NA	TRBJ2-7	NA	TRBV3-1
CASSPPWVRTDTQYF	TGTGCCAGCAGCCCCCCCTGGGTGCGCACAGATACGCAGTATTTT	NA	TRBJ2-3	NA	TRBV28
CASSYRHGQLRRTQYF	TGTGCCAGCAGCTACAGACACGGACAGCTTAGGCGGACCCAGTACTTC	few	TRBJ2-5	NA	TRBV7-7
CASSYRPLGRNYYGYTF	TGTGCCAGCAGCTATAGACCATTAGGGCGAAACTACTATGGCTACACCTTC	many	TRBJ1-2	NA	TRBV5-8
CASTPQFGTQYF	TGTGCCAGCACCCCTCAGTTCGGTACGCAGTATTTT	many	TRBJ2-3	NA	TRBV7-2
CASSPHYPPGQRNTEAFF	TGTGCCAGCAGTCCTCACTACCCGCCGGGACAGAGAAACACTGAAGCTTTCTTT	many	TRBJ1-1	TRBD1	TRBV27
CSVTKQGNTEAFF	TGCAGCGTTACCAAACAGGGGAACACTGAAGCTTTCTTT	many	TRBJ1-1	NA	TRBV29-1
CASTLSGDYEQYF	TGTGCCAGCACCCTTAGCGGGGACTACGAGCAGTACTTC	many	TRBJ2-7	TRBD2	TRBV12-3/TRBV12-4
CASRWTGSAGELFF	TGTGCCAGTAGGTGGACAGGGTCGGCCGGGGAGCTGTTTTTT	NA	TRBJ2-2	TRBD1	TRBV19
CASSLVGLRYEQYF	TGTGCCAGCAGTTTGGTGGGGTTAAGGTACGAGCAGTACTTC	many	TRBJ2-7	NA	TRBV28
CASNRDRNYEQYF	TGTGCCAGCAACAGGGACAGGAACTACGAGCAGTACTTC	many	TRBJ2-7	TRBD1	TRBV12-3/TRBV12-4
CASAPAGANYEQYF	TGCGCCAGCGCTCCAGCGGGGGCTAACTACGAGCAGTACTTC	many	TRBJ2-7	TRBD2	TRBV5-1
CASVGTGRNEQYF	TGTGCCAGTGTCGGGACAGGGAGAAACGAGCAGTACTTC	NA	TRBJ2-7	TRBD1	TRBV7-9
CASSPRGTVYYGYTF	TGTGCCAGCAGCCCGCGTGGGACAGTTTATTATGGCTACACCTTC	many	TRBJ1-2	TRBD1	TRBV14
CSANPSGGAGETQYF	TGCAGTGCTAATCCTAGCGGGGGGGCCGGAGAGACCCAGTACTTC	many	TRBJ2-5	TRBD2	TRBV20-1
CASSPGPTVNTGELFF	TGTGCCAGCAGCCCCGGGCCGACGGTGAACACCGGGGAGCTGTTTTTT	many	TRBJ2-2	NA	TRBV4-2
CASSQPGGSKEQFF	TGTGCCAGCAGTCAACCTGGGGGGTCAAAGGAGCAGTTCTTC	many	TRBJ2-1	NA	TRBV25-1
CASSYLGTGESYEQYF	TGTGCCAGCAGCTACCTCGGGACAGGGGAATCCTACGAGCAGTACTTC	few	TRBJ2-7	TRBD1	TRBV7-2
CASSTPSGAFYNEQFF	TGCGCCAGCAGCACTCCTAGCGGGGCCTTCTACAATGAGCAGTTCTTC	many	TRBJ2-1	TRBD2	TRBV5-1
CASIFNSGYQPQHF	TGTGCCAGCATTTTTAATTCAGGGTACCAGCCCCAGCATTTT	many	TRBJ1-5	NA	TRBV12-3/TRBV12-4
CASSVGQGAYEQYF	TGTGCCAGCAGCGTGGGACAGGGGGCCTACGAGCAGTACTTC	many	TRBJ2-7	TRBD1	TRBV9
CSARDVSEQFF	TGCAGTGCTAGAGATGTGAGTGAGCAGTTCTTC	many	TRBJ2-1	NA	TRBV20-1
CASSSKLYETDTQYF	TGCGCCAGCAGTTCCAAACTTTATGAGACAGATACGCAGTATTTT	many	TRBJ2-3	NA	TRBV5-1
CASSLGDSYGYTF	TGTGCCAGCAGCTTGGGAGACAGCTATGGCTACACCTTC	few	TRBJ1-2	NA	TRBV5-5
CASSLGASRPETQYF	TGTGCCAGCAGCCTCGGGGCCTCCCGGCCAGAGACCCAGTACTTC	many	TRBJ2-5	NA	TRBV28
CARTSGGYNEQFF	TGTGCCCGGACTAGCGGGGGCTACAATGAGCAGTTCTTC	many	TRBJ2-1	TRBD2	TRBV7-2
CASSFGGSGANVLTF	TGTGCCAGCAGCTTCGGGGGCTCTGGGGCCAACGTCCTGACTTTC	many	TRBJ2-6	NA	TRBV11-2
CSVSRGGSRGTEAFF	TGCAGCGTCTCGAGGGGGGGGTCCCGTGGCACTGAAGCTTTCTTT	many	TRBJ1-1	NA	TRBV29-1
CASSPATTSNEQFF	TGTGCCAGCTCACCCGCTACGACTAGCAATGAGCAGTTCTTC	many	TRBJ2-1	NA	TRBV18
CASSLGGITEAFF	TGTGCCAGCAGCTTAGGAGGGATCACTGAAGCTTTCTTT	many	TRBJ1-1	NA	TRBV27
CATRLAGNNEQFF	TGTGCCACCCGACTAGCAGGGAACAATGAGCAGTTCTTC	many	TRBJ2-1	TRBD2	TRBV15